The T cell receptor (beta chain) under discussion was sequenced for a study of blood T cell repertoires in COVID-19. The assay was immunoSEQ multiplex PCR, and TCRdb's table has in-frame clones only and misses some. Among 200,000 to 300,000 clones, approximately 83% were seen once, and the ten largest hold roughly 10%. The germline V gene has CDR1 SGHTA and CDR2 FQGTGA. The CDR3 consists of 15 residues. Losses at the gene ends were 4 bases for V and 1 base for J; bases not matched to a gene: 5. Material: peripheral blood. The rearrangement uses TRBV7-3 and TRBJ2-3, with 7 bases identical to TRBD2. The clonotype comes from an elderly woman with acute or convalescent COVID-19. This CDR3 is CASSSAAGGTDTQYF. CDR3 bases: TGTGCCAGCAGCTCGGCGGCGGGGGGCACAGATACGCAGTATTTT.